This entry lists 8 T cell receptor beta chains sequenced from one sample in a study of blood T cells in healthy people across ages. A sample-barcoded 5' primer and a J-beta primer mix were used in a second PCR of about 6 to 12 cycles. From the 5' RACE reads, TCRdb called clonotypes with MiXCR, one entry per CDR3 protein. The sample contains around 800,000 distinct CDR3 sequences, roughly 50% of which appear only once. Sequencing was carried out using blood. These TCRs come from an elderly man in good health.

V usage is TRBV27 and J usage is TRBJ2-1; D possibly corresponds to TRBD2 (6 bases). CDR3 length: 16 residues. In germline, CDR1 is MNHEY, CDR2 SMNVEV (reference sequence). Trimming removed 5 bases at V and 1 base at J, with 15 bases between. The CDR3 coding sequence is TGTGCCAGCAGTCCGCCTCGGGGGACTTCCTACAATGAGCAGTTCTTC. Translated: CASSPPRGTSYNEQFF.

This clonotype was found a few times. This sequence joins TRBV28 and TRBJ2-7, with D uncertain. Between the trimmed V and J ends, which lost 6 bases and 2 bases, there was a span of 11 bases. CDR1 is MDHEN, CDR2 SYDVKM, per germline. The CDR3 is made up of 13 amino acids. Here the CDR3 reads CASSVPSPYEQYF. For the CDR3, the DNA is TGTGCCAGCAGCGTTCCCAGCCCCTACGAGCAGTACTTC.

This clonotype was detected once. The rearrangement links TRBV7-2 to TRBJ2-7, with 9 bases lining up with TRBD1. The J call may be faulty, since TRBJ2-5 better matches the DNA end. This CDR3 region has 15 residues. Germline CDR1 reads SGHTA; CDR2 reads FQGNSA. CDR3: CASSLGTGVLETQYF. The CDR3 nucleotides read TGTGCCAGCAGCTTAGGGACAGGGGTTTTAGAGACCCAGTACTTC.

On this clonotype: At one boundary the junction diverges from the germline segment, which might be a read error. The chain is built from TRBV27 and TRBJ1-2; no clear D gene. This CDR3 is 12 amino acids long. Germline V lookup: CDR1 MNHEY, CDR2 SMNVEV (reference sequence). CDR3 nucleotides: TGTGCCAGCAGTAGCCCTAACTATGGCCACACCTTC. It encodes CASSSPNYGHTF.

This clonotype was seen more than once but under ten times. V gene TRBV20-1 combines with J gene TRBJ1-2, with D maybe TRBD1 (6 bases). Looked up from germline, CDR1 is DFQATT and CDR2 is SNEGSKA (reference sequence). This CDR3 spans 12 amino acids. Trimming took off 3 bases at V and 4 bases at J, with 9 bases between the two ends. The DNA of the CDR3 is TGCAGTGCTAGCAGGGGAGCCTATGGCTACACCTTC. This codes for CSASRGAYGYTF.

The chain uses TRBV24-1 and TRBJ2-1; D is ambiguous. The length of the CDR3 is 14 residues. In germline, CDR1 is KGHDR, CDR2 SFDVKD. Trimming shortened V by 2 bases and J by 5 bases, and 9 bases separated the two germline ends. CDR3: CATSDSTTDNEQFF. CDR3 in DNA: TGTGCCACCAGTGATTCCACGACTGACAATGAGCAGTTCTTC.

The rearrangement uses TRBV6-1 and TRBJ1-4, with TRBD1 as a possible D gene (5 bases). V dropped 6 bases and J dropped 4 bases, with 15 bases sitting between them. This CDR3 spans 15 amino acids. Germline loops: CDR1 MNHNS, CDR2 SASEGT. The DNA for the CDR3 is TGTGCCAGCAGCCCCGGGGACGGCGGTAATGAAAAACTGTTTTTT. Amino acids: CASSPGDGGNEKLFF.

CDR3 DNA sequence: TGTGCCAGCAGAATTACCGGAGAGACCCAGTACTTC. Protein product: CASRITGETQYF. The V call is TRBV25-1, the J call TRBJ2-5; no clear D gene. V was shortened by 6 bases and J by 4 bases, with 9 bases between the two germline ends. CDR1 MGHDK and CDR2 SYGVNS come from the germline V gene. The CDR3 is 12 residues long.